The sample holds many counts of the clone carrying this TCR beta chain. The time point: newly diagnosed GD, antithyroid drugs for less than 3 months. Extracted PBMC RNA gave rise to the TCR library. The data derive from a study of regulatory T cells in long-lasting Graves disease. The V and J ends lost 0 bases and 10 bases respectively, with 9 bases between them. The CDR3 spans 13 residues. CDR1 KGHSH and CDR2 LQKENI come from the germline V gene. Sequencing libraries for TCR beta were prepared with iRepertoire HTBI primers and Arm-PCR of CDR3 regions. MiXCR, run by TCRdb on the multiplex PCR reads, gives a single entry per CDR3 protein. Here the sample spans hundreds of thousands of distinct CDR3 sequences, approximately 16% being singletons. These data are also associated with another study on T cells in Graves' hyperthyroidism and ophthalmopathy.

The TCR was taken from a woman in her thirties with Graves disease. The sequences come from peripheral blood mononuclear cells (PBMCs), collected at new diagnosis, from a patient treated with antithyroid drugs. The chain is built from TRBV18 and TRBJ1-4, with a possible D match to TRBD1 (5 bases). CDR3 coding DNA: TGTGCCAGCTCACCACCAGGGGTCGGAAAACTGTTTTTT. Amino acid sequence: CASSPPGVGKLFF.